What follows are 22 T cell receptor beta chains derived from one specimen sequenced in a study of control samples from healthy donors and cancer patients. Only in-frame clones appear in the TCRdb table, and some are missing; sequencing was by immunoSEQ multiplex PCR. The sample has 170,000 or so clones, approximately 94% seen once. The sample was blood. These receptor sequences come from a middle-aged woman in good health.

The chain employs TRBV7-2 and TRBJ1-5; 7 bases are shared with TRBD1. This CDR3 comprises 16 residues. Per the germline V gene, CDR1 is SGHTA and CDR2 is FQGNSA. The V segment lost 5 bases and the J segment 1 base; nucleotides outside the gene matches: 8. CDR3 sequence: CASSPGDSISNQPQHF. The CDR3 DNA is TGTGCCAGCAGCCCAGGGGACAGCATAAGCAATCAGCCCCAGCATTTT.

V is TRBV6-2 or TRBV6-3 and J is TRBJ1-5; maybe TRBD1 (5 bases). CDR1 is MNHEY and CDR2 is SVGEGT in the germline V gene. This CDR3 comprises 15 residues. V lost 0 bases and J lost 4, with 10 bases in between. CDR3 sequence: CASSYSTGGNQPQHF. CDR3 DNA: TGTGCCAGCAGTTACTCGACGGGGGGAAATCAGCCCCAGCATTTT.

The CDR3 DNA follows: TGTGCCAGCAGACAAGACAGGGGGCTTTGGTACGAGCAGTACTTC. Its protein product is CASRQDRGLWYEQYF. The rearrangement links TRBV6-5 to TRBJ2-7; TRBD1 matches 10 bases. This CDR3 contains 15 residues. Germline CDR1 and CDR2: MNHEY and SVGAGI. V lost 6 bases and J lost 4; bases outside the gene matches: 9.

The chain carries TRBV2 and TRBJ2-7, with 8 bases aligning to TRBD1. Germline CDR1 is SNHLY and CDR2 is FYNNEI. The CDR3 runs 14 residues. J was trimmed by 5 bases and V by 6 bases; bases with no gene match: 9. The CDR3 DNA is TGTGCCAGCAGAGGCGGACAGGGAACCAACGAGCAGTACTTC. Encoded protein: CASRGGQGTNEQYF.

This clone has only one observation. J is TRBJ1-3 and V is TRBV20-1; D is possibly TRBD1 (5 bases). Trimming pared 5 bases from V and 5 bases from J, leaving 7 bases between. Germline assignment: CDR1 DFQATT and CDR2 SNEGSKA (reference sequence). The CDR3 totals 11 residues. CDR3 nucleotides: TGCAGTGCTGAGGACAGAAACACCATATATTTT. Protein sequence: CSAEDRNTIYF.

This chain links TRBV6-5 with TRBJ2-1; D unresolved. CDR3 length: 12 amino acids. The germline V gene encodes CDR1 MNHEY and CDR2 SVGAGI. Trimming left V 2 bases short and J 8 bases short, with 7 bases between. CDR3: CASSYLGYEQFF. The CDR3 nucleotides are TGTGCCAGCAGTTACCTCGGTTATGAGCAGTTCTTC.

This sequence joins TRBV9 and TRBJ2-2, with D possibly matching TRBD1 (5 bases). The CDR3 consists of 18 residues. Per the germline V gene, CDR1 is SGDLS and CDR2 is YYNGEE. Trimming pared 7 bases from V and 4 bases from J, leaving 26 bases between. CDR3 DNA: TGTGCCAGCGGCTTAAGACAGATGACTGAGCTGAGCACCGGGGAGCTGTTTTTT. Protein: CASGLRQMTELSTGELFF.

The V gene is TRBV12-3 or TRBV12-4, the J gene TRBJ2-1; D gene uncertain. The length of the CDR3 is 11 residues. V lost 6 bases and J 6 bases, leaving 6 bases between the germline ends. DNA for the CDR3: TGTGCCAGCAGCCAGACCAATGAGCAGTTCTTC. As protein: CASSQTNEQFF.

J is TRBJ2-5 and V is TRBV5-1; 12 bases align to TRBD2. The length of the CDR3 is 18 residues. The germline V gene encodes CDR1 SGHRS and CDR2 YFSETQ. Trimming at V came to 0 bases and at J to 0 bases, leaving 6 bases not matched to a gene. The CDR3 here is CASSLVPSGGAYQETQYF. In nucleotides, the CDR3 is TGCGCCAGCAGCTTGGTCCCTAGCGGGGGGGCGTACCAAGAGACCCAGTACTTC.

The rearrangement uses TRBV27 and TRBJ2-1; 8 bases map to TRBD1. With 6 bases clipped from V and 5 bases from J, the junction kept 6 bases outside the gene matches. This CDR3 is built from 14 residues. Per the germline V gene, CDR1 is MNHEY and CDR2 is SMNVEV (reference sequence). CDR3 amino acids: CASSRQGSHNEQFF. The CDR3 DNA reads TGTGCCAGCAGCCGACAGGGGTCACACAATGAGCAGTTCTTC.

The J gene is TRBJ1-2, the V gene TRBV29-1, with no clear D. The CDR3 has 12 amino acids. Trimming shortened V by 1 base and J by 3 bases, and 6 bases separated the two germline ends. CDR1 SQVTM and CDR2 ANQGSEA come from the germline V gene. CDR3 nucleotide sequence: TGCAGCGTTGAAGGGGAATACTATGGCTACACCTTC. It is translated as CSVEGEYYGYTF.

V usage is TRBV27 and J usage is TRBJ1-1; D may be TRBD1 (5 bases). The CDR3 loop spans 13 amino acids. The germline V and J ends were trimmed by 3 bases and 4 bases, with 9 bases remaining between them. The germline V gene encodes CDR1 MNHEY and CDR2 SMNVEV (reference sequence). The CDR3: CASSLAGGTEAFF. CDR3 nucleotide sequence: TGTGCCAGCAGTTTGGCGGGGGGCACTGAAGCTTTCTTT.

The genes are TRBV5-1 and TRBJ1-1; a possible D gene is TRBD1 (5 bases). Per germline, CDR1 SGHRS and CDR2 YFSETQ. The V end lost 4 bases, the J end lost 5 bases, and 18 bases lay between the germline ends. There are 15 residues in the CDR3. In nucleotides, the CDR3 is TGCGCCAGCAGCCTAGGACAATCAGGTAGTACTGAAGCTTTCTTT. Its protein is CASSLGQSGSTEAFF.

V gene TRBV6-2 or TRBV6-3 combines with J gene TRBJ1-1, with D perhaps matching TRBD1 (5 bases). V gave up 0 bases and J gave up 4 bases, with 12 bases separating them. Germline CDR1 and CDR2: MNHEY and SVGEGT. The CDR3 spans 15 residues. CDR3: CASSYSTSGLTEAFF. The CDR3 nucleotides read TGTGCCAGCAGTTACTCGACTTCAGGGCTCACTGAAGCTTTCTTT.

At least ten counts were recorded for this clone. Within the sample, other DNA sequences also encode this same CDR3. This chain joins TRBV6-5 and TRBJ1-1; unclear D gene. CDR1 is MNHEY and CDR2 is SVGAGI in the germline V gene. The CDR3 is made up of 15 amino acids. V was shortened by 0 bases and J by 0 bases, with 8 bases between the two germline ends. CDR3 sequence: CASSYSKAVNTEAFF. The CDR3 nucleotides read TGTGCCAGCAGTTACTCGAAGGCAGTGAACACTGAAGCTTTCTTT.

This chain links TRBV27 with TRBJ1-6, with D maybe TRBD1 (6 bases). The length of the CDR3 is 14 residues. The germline V gene has CDR1 MNHEY and CDR2 SMNVEV (reference sequence). Trimming stripped 4 bases from V and 5 bases from J, with 9 bases between. CDR3 in DNA: TGTGCCAGCAGTTACTGGACAGATAATTCACCCCTCCACTTT. Encoded protein: CASSYWTDNSPLHF.

This chain connects TRBV5-1 to TRBJ2-4; tentatively, D is TRBD1 (6 bases). Trimming left V 4 bases short and J 7 bases short, with 18 bases between. Germline V lookup: CDR1 SGHRS, CDR2 YFSETQ. This CDR3 region has 15 residues. The CDR3 DNA is TGCGCCAGCAGCCAAACCAGGGGTAGGCGGAACATTCAGTACTTC. As protein: CASSQTRGRRNIQYF.

The rearrangement links TRBV19 to TRBJ2-1, with D unresolved. Deletions cut 6 bases from V and 1 base from J, with 13 bases between. Germline CDR1 LNHDA, CDR2 SQIVND (reference sequence). The CDR3 spans 15 residues. The DNA for the CDR3 is TGTGCCAGTAGCTCAGTTTGGGGTTCCTACAATGAGCAGTTCTTC. Translation gives CASSSVWGSYNEQFF.

The V call is TRBV6-5, the J call TRBJ2-5; D uncertain. The V gene lost 0 bases and the J gene lost 7 bases, with 12 bases spanning the gap. The CDR3 is 14 residues long. Germline-derived CDR1 and CDR2 are MNHEY and SVGAGI. CDR3 sequence reads: CASSYSGFAGTQYF. The CDR3 coding sequence is TGTGCCAGCAGTTACTCCGGGTTTGCTGGGACCCAGTACTTC.

The gene calls are TRBV7-9 and TRBJ2-7; D remains unclear. CDR3 length: 14 amino acids. Trimming left V 2 bases short and J 2 bases short, with 10 bases between. Germline CDR1 SEHNR, CDR2 FQNEAQ (reference sequence). This chain's CDR3 is CASSLSWTAYEQYF. In DNA, the CDR3 is TGTGCCAGCAGCTTAAGCTGGACCGCCTACGAGCAGTACTTC.

This sequence joins TRBV6-5 and TRBJ1-2; no firm D call. This CDR3 region has 14 residues. Germline values: CDR1 MNHEY, CDR2 SVGAGI. Trimming took 8 bases from V and 3 from J, leaving 16 bases between them. CDR3 coding DNA: TGTGCCAGCGCTGCGGCGGGTATAGACTATGGCTACACCTTC. Its translation is CASAAAGIDYGYTF.

This chain uses TRBV27 with TRBJ1-1; no reliable D call. Germline-derived CDR1 and CDR2 are MNHEY and SMNVEV (reference sequence). The CDR3 length is 13 residues. The V and J ends lost 1 base and 1 base respectively, with 4 bases between them. The DNA of the CDR3 is TGTGCCAGCAGTTTATTTAAGAACACTGAAGCTTTCTTT. This encodes CASSLFKNTEAFF.